This is a list of T cell receptor beta chains from one sample in a study of blood T cell repertoires in COVID-19. Using immunoSEQ multiplex PCR, the repertoire was profiled, and TCRdb retains in-frame clones only, with some absent. The repertoire consists of about 98,000 clones, with roughly 80% occurring once and the leading ten covering roughly 10%. The sequencing input was peripheral blood. The receptors come from a woman older than 75 with acute or convalescent COVID-19. Both conserved end residues are part of each CDR3. D genes are given only for firm matches. Not all rows give a size; the values are once, few, many and, for expanded clones, a class.

J: TRBJ1-6
D: TRBD1
V: TRBV4-3
size: -
CDR3: CASSQKTVFEGASSLHF
DNA: TGCGCCAGCAGCCAAAAGACAGTATTCGAGGGGGCATCGTCCCTCCACTTT

J: TRBJ2-3
D: -
V: TRBV24-1
size: -
CDR3: CATSDRGEGPDTQYF
DNA: TGTGCCACCAGTGACAGGGGAGAGGGACCAGATACGCAGTATTTT

J: TRBJ1-1
D: -
V: TRBV30
size: -
CDR3: CAWRYRGSGTEAFF
DNA: TGTGCCTGGAGGTACCGGGGATCCGGCACTGAAGCTTTCTTT

J: TRBJ1-1
D: TRBD1
V: TRBV15
size: few
CDR3: CATSYDRAMNTEAFF
DNA: TGTGCCACCAGCTACGACAGGGCAATGAACACTGAAGCTTTCTTT

J: TRBJ2-5
D: TRBD1
V: TRBV11-2
size: -
CDR3: CASSLRIRDRIIPETQYF
DNA: TGTGCCAGCAGCTTACGAATCCGGGACAGGATTATCCCAGAGACCCAGTACTTC

J: TRBJ1-1
D: TRBD1
V: TRBV6-5
size: -
CDR3: CASTVATGGYTEAFF
DNA: TGTGCCAGCACCGTTGCGACAGGGGGCTACACTGAAGCTTTCTTT

J: TRBJ1-4
D: -
V: TRBV28
size: -
CDR3: CASSLGQLNEKLFF
DNA: TGTGCCAGCAGTTTGGGGCAGCTTAATGAAAAACTGTTTTTT

J: TRBJ2-5
D: -
V: TRBV28
size: -
CDR3: CASTAGGTWETQYF
DNA: TGTGCCAGCACCGCAGGGGGGACGTGGGAGACCCAGTACTTC

J: TRBJ2-3
D: TRBD2
V: TRBV5-1
size: -
CDR3: CASSLTSGGLDTQYF
DNA: TGCGCCAGCAGCTTGACGTCGGGGGGGTTAGATACGCAGTATTTT

J: TRBJ2-1
D: -
V: TRBV30
size: -
CDR3: CAWSKGTSDNEQFF
DNA: TGTGCCTGGAGCAAGGGGACTTCGGACAATGAGCAGTTCTTC

J: TRBJ1-5
D: TRBD1
V: TRBV7-2
size: -
CDR3: CASSQGAGNQPQHF
DNA: TGTGCCAGCAGCCAGGGGGCAGGCAATCAGCCCCAGCATTTT

J: TRBJ1-5
D: -
V: TRBV24-1
size: -
CDR3: CATSAPGSNQPQHF
DNA: TGTGCCACCAGTGCTCCGGGGAGCAATCAGCCCCAGCATTTT

J: TRBJ1-2
D: TRBD1
V: TRBV6-6
size: -
CDR3: CASTAGRGTGWNGYTF
DNA: TGTGCCAGCACCGCCGGAAGAGGGACAGGGTGGAATGGCTACACCTTC

J: TRBJ1-1
D: -
V: TRBV5-4
size: once
CDR3: CASSRGQRNTEAFF
DNA: TGTGCCAGCAGCAGAGGACAAAGGAACACTGAAGCTTTCTTT

J: TRBJ1-1
D: -
V: TRBV11-2
size: -
CDR3: CANSLRKQGMNTEAFF
DNA: TGTGCCAACAGCTTGCGGAAACAGGGTATGAACACTGAAGCTTTCTTT

J: TRBJ1-1
D: -
V: TRBV7-2
size: -
CDR3: CASSALAGVGTEAFF
DNA: TGTGCCAGCAGCGCGCTTGCAGGGGTCGGCACTGAAGCTTTCTTT

J: TRBJ2-1
D: -
V: TRBV5-1
size: few
CDR3: CASSPAGEIGEQFF
DNA: TGCGCCAGCAGCCCTGCAGGGGAAATTGGTGAGCAGTTCTTC

J: TRBJ1-4
D: TRBD1
V: TRBV10-3
size: -
CDR3: CAISESSISDRVYEKLFF
DNA: TGTGCCATCAGTGAGTCTAGCATATCGGACAGGGTGTACGAAAAACTGTTTTTT

J: TRBJ1-4
D: TRBD1
V: TRBV7-2
size: -
CDR3: CASSSGTGVNEKLFF
DNA: TGTGCCAGCAGCTCCGGGACAGGGGTGAATGAAAAACTGTTTTTT

J: TRBJ1-2
D: -
V: TRBV10-3
size: -
CDR3: CAISEGRGGSYGYTF
DNA: TGTGCCATCAGTGAGGGACGGGGAGGCTCCTACGGCTACACCTTC

J: TRBJ2-5
D: -
V: TRBV7-6
size: -
CDR3: CASSARQAGWETQYF
DNA: TGTGCCAGCAGCGCCCGACAGGCCGGTTGGGAGACCCAGTACTTC

J: TRBJ2-3
D: TRBD2
V: TRBV9
size: -
CDR3: CASSPSPGTSGTDTQYF
DNA: TGTGCCAGCAGCCCTAGCCCCGGGACTAGCGGTACAGATACGCAGTATTTT

J: TRBJ2-1
D: -
V: TRBV21-1
size: -
CDR3: CASSKEFETGTGDGGEQFF
DNA: TGTGCCAGCAGCAAAGAATTTGAGACCGGGACAGGGGATGGTGGTGAGCAGTTCTTC

J: TRBJ2-2
D: -
V: TRBV7-9
size: -
CDR3: CASSPMALGELFF
DNA: TGTGCCAGCAGTCCAATGGCCCTGGGGGAGCTGTTTTTT

J: TRBJ1-1
D: -
V: TRBV29-1
size: few
CDR3: CSVGQTNTEAFF
DNA: TGCAGCGTCGGACAGACGAACACTGAAGCTTTCTTT

J: TRBJ1-3
D: -
V: TRBV5-1
size: -
CDR3: CASSLAGGRGGNTIYF
DNA: TGCGCCAGCAGCTTGGCCGGGGGGCGAGGTGGAAACACCATATATTTT

J: TRBJ1-6
D: -
V: TRBV28
size: -
CDR3: CASSSGSLYNSPLHF
DNA: TGTGCCAGCAGTTCAGGGTCCCTCTATAATTCACCCCTCCACTTT

J: TRBJ2-6
D: -
V: TRBV7-2
size: -
CDR3: CASSPTGGGGLGANVLTF
DNA: TGTGCCAGCAGCCCCACGGGAGGTGGGGGGCTCGGGGCCAACGTCCTGACTTTC

J: TRBJ1-2
D: TRBD1
V: TRBV19
size: -
CDR3: CASRDRGRGYTF
DNA: TGTGCCAGTAGGGACAGGGGTCGGGGCTACACCTTC

J: TRBJ2-5
D: -
V: TRBV18
size: -
CDR3: CASSPGRVETQYF
DNA: TGTGCCAGCTCACCGGGCAGGGTGGAGACCCAGTACTTC

J: TRBJ1-1
D: -
V: TRBV5-1
size: few
CDR3: CASSLGEASSEAFF
DNA: TGCGCCAGCAGCTTGGGGGAGGCTTCCAGTGAAGCTTTCTTT

J: TRBJ2-5
D: TRBD2
V: TRBV7-9
size: -
CDR3: CASSFLAGEETQYF
DNA: TGTGCCAGCAGCTTCCTAGCGGGGGAGGAGACCCAGTACTTC

J: TRBJ1-4
D: -
V: TRBV4-1
size: -
CDR3: CASSQDPGTNEKLFF
DNA: TGCGCCAGCAGCCAAGACCCGGGGACTAATGAAAAACTGTTTTTT

J: TRBJ1-1
D: -
V: TRBV4-1
size: few
CDR3: CASSQGWRGQAFF
DNA: TGCGCCAGCAGCCAAGGTTGGAGGGGTCAGGCTTTCTTT

J: TRBJ1-1
D: TRBD1
V: TRBV2
size: -
CDR3: CASSLGQGPNTEAFF
DNA: TGTGCCAGCAGCCTTGGACAGGGCCCGAACACTGAAGCTTTCTTT

J: TRBJ2-2
D: TRBD1
V: TRBV27
size: -
CDR3: CASSVQGFSGELFF
DNA: TGTGCCAGCAGCGTACAGGGGTTCTCCGGGGAGCTGTTTTTT

J: TRBJ1-3
D: -
V: TRBV5-5
size: -
CDR3: CASSSDSLSSGNTIYF
DNA: TGTGCCAGCAGCTCGGACAGCCTAAGCTCTGGAAACACCATATATTTT

J: TRBJ1-5
D: -
V: TRBV10-3
size: -
CDR3: CATQGDGNQPQHF
DNA: TGTGCCACGCAGGGCGACGGGAATCAGCCCCAGCATTTT

J: TRBJ1-1
D: -
V: TRBV7-3
size: few
CDR3: CASSLEGNTEAFF
DNA: TGTGCCAGCAGCTTAGAGGGTAACACTGAAGCTTTCTTT

J: TRBJ1-1
D: -
V: TRBV5-1
size: once
CDR3: CASSSPDRNTEAFF
DNA: TGCGCCAGCAGCTCCCCGGACAGGAACACTGAAGCTTTCTTT

J: TRBJ2-1
D: TRBD1
V: TRBV9
size: -
CDR3: CASSEGQGLTYNEQFF
DNA: TGTGCCAGCAGCGAGGGACAGGGGCTCACTTACAATGAGCAGTTCTTC

J: TRBJ1-2
D: -
V: TRBV19
size: -
CDR3: CASSMSTANYGYTF
DNA: TGTGCCAGTAGTATGTCAACAGCAAACTATGGCTACACCTTC

J: TRBJ2-5
D: -
V: TRBV2
size: -
CDR3: CASSEGGPAQETQYF
DNA: TGTGCCAGCAGTGAAGGAGGGCCAGCCCAAGAGACCCAGTACTTC

J: TRBJ1-1
D: -
V: TRBV5-1
size: -
CDR3: CASSLSPGHKPEAFF
DNA: TGCGCCAGCAGCTTATCACCGGGACACAAACCTGAAGCTTTCTTT